The source of this T cell receptor beta chain is a study of response to subunit inactivated influenza vaccine. In this sample, this clonotype turned up many times. Its antigen remains unidentified. TCRdb re-called the RT-PCR reads with MiXCR, one entry per CDR3 protein. This sample has hundreds of thousands of distinct CDR3 sequences; less than 15% occur once, and the top ten carry 7.6%. With 4 bases removed from V and 10 bases from J, the gap between germline ends came to 16 bases. Germline V gene sequence: CDR1 MNHEY, CDR2 SVGEGT. There are 13 residues in the CDR3. General observations from the study: Each seasonal influenza vaccination, the authors suggested, recruits few new T cells.

The sequencing here drew on PBMCs from blood, taken around 15 days before vaccination. The V call is TRBV6-2 or TRBV6-3, the J call TRBJ1-1, with D unclear. The receptor's source is a man aged 50 or older who received an inactivated influenza vaccine. For the CDR3, the DNA is TGTGCCAGCAGTTTCTTCGGGCCCGGTGGAGCTTTCTTT. It specifies CASSFFGPGGAFF.